Below are 10 T cell receptor beta chains sequenced from a single sample in a study of T cell responses to AZD1222 COVID-19 vaccine. Produced via immunoSEQ multiplex PCR; TCRdb's table is partial and in-frame only. The sample holds about 170,000 clones, over 75% seen once. The sequencing here drew on peripheral blood, taken on day 0 of AZD1222 vaccination. The receptors stem from an adult in good health.

The J gene is TRBJ2-7, the V gene TRBV10-3; TRBD1 matches at 11 bases. CDR3 size: 15 residues. Germline V gene data show CDR1 as ENHRY and CDR2 as SYGVKD. The V and J ends lost 4 bases and 7 bases, in that order; junction bases with no gene match: 9. The CDR3 region is CAISVSGQGAGEQYF. Written as DNA, the CDR3 is TGTGCCATCAGTGTTTCCGGACAGGGGGCTGGTGAGCAGTACTTC.

This chain links TRBV20-1 with TRBJ2-3, with no clear D. The CDR3 covers 11 residues. With 5 bases removed from V and 2 bases from J, the gap between germline ends came to 5 bases. CDR1 DFQATT and CDR2 SNEGSKA come from the germline V gene (reference sequence). The CDR3 loop reads CSALVTDTQYF. The CDR3 DNA reads as TGCAGTGCTCTAGTCACAGATACGCAGTATTTT.

This chain connects TRBV10-2 to TRBJ1-6; D call uncertain. The CDR3 is 13 amino acids. V lost 6 bases, J lost 11 bases, and 14 bases lay in between. Germline V gene lookup returns CDR1 WSHSY and CDR2 SAAADI. CDR3 nucleotides: TGCGCCAGCAGCCCAAAGCAATCAACACCCCTCCACTTT. Encoded protein: CASSPKQSTPLHF.

The chain employs TRBV12-3 or TRBV12-4 and TRBJ1-4, with D hard to call. CDR3 size: 13 residues. The V end was cut by 4 bases, the J end by 8 bases, with 11 bases between. In DNA, the CDR3 is TGTGCCAGCAGTTATCTATCTGGAGAAAAACTGTTTTTT. Encoded protein: CASSYLSGEKLFF.

This chain joins TRBV20-1 and TRBJ1-1, with a tentative D call TRBD1 (5 bases). The CDR3 covers 15 residues. Germline V gives CDR1 DFQATT, CDR2 SNEGSKA (reference sequence). Trimming left V 3 bases short and J 2 bases short, with 16 bases between. This CDR3 reads CSASQGWPRNTEAFF. In DNA form, the CDR3 reads TGCAGTGCTAGTCAGGGTTGGCCGAGAAACACTGAAGCTTTCTTT.

The rearrangement links TRBV27 to TRBJ2-2; tentatively, D is TRBD2 (6 bases). The CDR3 consists of 15 residues. V lost 0 bases and J 6 bases, leaving 11 bases between the germline ends. Germline V gene sequence: CDR1 MNHEY, CDR2 SMNVEV (reference sequence). The CDR3 sequence is CASSLSWGDPGELFF. CDR3 coding DNA: TGTGCCAGCAGTTTATCATGGGGGGACCCCGGGGAGCTGTTTTTT.

V is TRBV4-1 and J is TRBJ2-5; the D gene is possibly TRBD1 (6 bases). There are 15 residues in the CDR3. In germline, CDR1 is MGHRA, CDR2 YSYEKL. V gave up 4 bases and J gave up 4 bases, with 16 bases separating them. CDR3 in DNA: TGCGCCAGCAGCCCTGAGGCAGGGGTAGGAGAGACCCAGTACTTC. This gives the protein CASSPEAGVGETQYF.

This sequence joins TRBV11-2 and TRBJ1-2; tentatively, D is TRBD1 (6 bases). V gave up 0 bases and J gave up 7 bases, with 12 bases separating them. Germline V gene lookup returns CDR1 SGHAT and CDR2 FQNNGV. CDR3 size: 14 residues. This CDR3 reads CASSLETQGIGYTF. CDR3 coding DNA: TGTGCCAGCAGCTTAGAAACACAGGGAATTGGCTACACCTTC.

This chain connects TRBV6-5 to TRBJ1-1, with D hard to call. Deletions cut 8 bases from V and 1 base from J, with 14 bases between. Germline V gene data show CDR1 as MNHEY and CDR2 as SVGAGI. This CDR3 is 14 amino acids long. The CDR3 bases are TGTGCCAGCCCACCAGGCCCGTCGAACACTGAAGCTTTCTTT. It encodes CASPPGPSNTEAFF.

The chain links TRBV21-1 to TRBJ1-6. TRBV21-1 is given as a pseudogene. This CDR3 is built from 14 residues. DNA for the CDR3: TGTGCCAGCAGGCTACAGGGAGGGAATTCACCCCTCCACTTT. Protein product: CASRLQGGNSPLHF.